This T cell receptor (beta chain) was retrieved from a study of technical replicates of blood from a few donors. The repertoire was sequenced with immunoSEQ multiplex PCR; TCRdb's copy has only in-frame clones and lacks some. The data contain about 93,000 clones, 95% of them seen just once; the ten biggest clones take up approximately 0.25%. Germline V gene data show CDR1 as MNHNS and CDR2 as SASEGT. The germline V and J ends were trimmed by 7 bases and 1 base, with 13 bases remaining between them. This CDR3 is 14 amino acids long. The sample was T cells isolated from PBMCs. The TCR was taken from a human donor in good health. V and J are TRBV6-1 and TRBJ1-1; D uncertain. The CDR3 coding sequence is TGTGCCAGCACCAGACAAGTGGGGAACACTGAAGCTTTCTTT. Translated: CASTRQVGNTEAFF.